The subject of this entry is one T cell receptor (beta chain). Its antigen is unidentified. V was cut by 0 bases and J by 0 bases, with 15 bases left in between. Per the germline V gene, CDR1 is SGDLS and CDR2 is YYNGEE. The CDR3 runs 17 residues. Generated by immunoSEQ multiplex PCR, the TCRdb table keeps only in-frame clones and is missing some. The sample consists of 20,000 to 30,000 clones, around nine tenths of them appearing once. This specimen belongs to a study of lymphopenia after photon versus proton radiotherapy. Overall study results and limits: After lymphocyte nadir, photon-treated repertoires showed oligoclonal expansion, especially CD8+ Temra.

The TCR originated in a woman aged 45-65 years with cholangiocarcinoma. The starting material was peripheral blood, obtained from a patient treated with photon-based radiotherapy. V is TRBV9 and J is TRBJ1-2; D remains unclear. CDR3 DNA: TGTGCCAGCAGCGTAGTGGCAGGCCGCCAAGCTAACTATGGCTACACCTTC. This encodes CASSVVAGRQANYGYTF. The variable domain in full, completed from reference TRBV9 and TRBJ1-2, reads DSGVTQTPKHLITATGQRVTLRCSPRSGDLSVYWYQQSLDQGLQFLIQYYNGEERAKGNILERFSAQQFPDLHSELNLSSLELGDSALYFCASSVVAGRQANYGYTFGSGTRLTVV.